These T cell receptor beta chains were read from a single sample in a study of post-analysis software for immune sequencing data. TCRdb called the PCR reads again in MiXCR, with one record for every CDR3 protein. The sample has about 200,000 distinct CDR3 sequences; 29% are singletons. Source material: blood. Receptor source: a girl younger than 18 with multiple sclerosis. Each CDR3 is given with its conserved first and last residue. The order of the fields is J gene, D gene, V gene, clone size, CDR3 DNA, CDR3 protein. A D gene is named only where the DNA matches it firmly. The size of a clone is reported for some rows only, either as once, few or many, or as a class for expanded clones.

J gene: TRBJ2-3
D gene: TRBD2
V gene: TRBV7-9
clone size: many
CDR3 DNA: TGTGCCAGCAGCTTAACTAGCGGGAGCACAGATACGCAGTATTTT
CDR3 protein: CASSLTSGSTDTQYF

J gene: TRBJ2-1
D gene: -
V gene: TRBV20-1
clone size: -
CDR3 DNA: TGCAGTGCTAGCGGGCAGCCTGGAGGCTGTAGTGAGCAGTTCTTC
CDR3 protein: CSASGQPGGCSEQFF

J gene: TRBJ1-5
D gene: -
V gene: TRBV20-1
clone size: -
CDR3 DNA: TGCAGTGCTAGAGATACAGCAAATCAGCCCCAGCATTTT
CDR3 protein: CSARDTANQPQHF

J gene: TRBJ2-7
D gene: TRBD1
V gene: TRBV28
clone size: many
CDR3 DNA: TGTGCCAGTCAGGACAGGACCTACGAGCAGTACTTC
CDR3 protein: CASQDRTYEQYF

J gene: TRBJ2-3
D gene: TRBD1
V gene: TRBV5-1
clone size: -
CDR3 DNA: TGCGCCAGCAGTCCCACTAAGGGACAGGGGAGCACAGATACGCAGTATTTT
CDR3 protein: CASSPTKGQGSTDTQYF

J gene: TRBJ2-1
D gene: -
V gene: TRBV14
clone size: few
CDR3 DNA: TGTGCCAGCAGCCAAGATCGTGGTAGAAAGTTCTTC
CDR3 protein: CASSQDRGRKFF

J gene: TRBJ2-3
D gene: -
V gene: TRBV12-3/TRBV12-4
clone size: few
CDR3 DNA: TGTGCCAGCAGTAATATCAGGAGAGGCACAGATACGCGGTATTTT
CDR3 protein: CASSNIRRGTDTRYF

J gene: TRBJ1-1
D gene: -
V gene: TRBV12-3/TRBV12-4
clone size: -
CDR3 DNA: TGTGCCAGCAGTTTTTCAGTGAACACTGAAGCTTTCTTT
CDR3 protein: CASSFSVNTEAFF

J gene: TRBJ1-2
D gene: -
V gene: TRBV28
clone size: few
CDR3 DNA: TGTGCCAGCAGCGGGAGGCAGCACTATGGCTACACCTTC
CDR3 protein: CASSGRQHYGYTF

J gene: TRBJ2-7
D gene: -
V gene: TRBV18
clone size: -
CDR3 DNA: TGTGCCAGCTCACCCACGTCTGTCTCCTACGAGCAGTACTTC
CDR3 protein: CASSPTSVSYEQYF

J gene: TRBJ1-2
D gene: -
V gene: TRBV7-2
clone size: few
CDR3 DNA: TGTGCCAGTAACTTAGGGTATGGCTACACCTTC
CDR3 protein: CASNLGYGYTF

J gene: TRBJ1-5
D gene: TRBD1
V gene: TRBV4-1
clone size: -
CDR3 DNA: TGCGCCAGCAGCCAAGAGGGGACAGGATCCCAGCCCCAGCATTTT
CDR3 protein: CASSQEGTGSQPQHF

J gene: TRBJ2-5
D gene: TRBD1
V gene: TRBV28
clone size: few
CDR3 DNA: TGTGCCAGCAGTTTTTCGTACTTGGGACAGCAACAAGAGACCCAGTACTTC
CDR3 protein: CASSFSYLGQQQETQYF

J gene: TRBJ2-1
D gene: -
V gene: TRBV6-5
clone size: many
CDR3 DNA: TGTGCCAGCAGCGCAGGTAAAGGATTCACTGAGCAGTTCTTC
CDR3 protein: CASSAGKGFTEQFF

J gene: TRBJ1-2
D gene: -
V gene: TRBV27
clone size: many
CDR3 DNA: TGTGCCAGCAGTCCCCAGGGGAGAGGAGGCTACACCTTC
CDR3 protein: CASSPQGRGGYTF

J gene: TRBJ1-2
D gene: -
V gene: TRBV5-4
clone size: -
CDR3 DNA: TGTGCCAGCAGCTTGGCCTGGGGCCGCAATGGGTATGGCTACACCTTC
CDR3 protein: CASSLAWGRNGYGYTF

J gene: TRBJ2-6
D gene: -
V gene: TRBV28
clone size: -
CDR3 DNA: TGTGCCAGCAGTCCCCTCGGCTCTGGGGCCAACGTCCTGACTTTC
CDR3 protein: CASSPLGSGANVLTF